The sequence of this TCR beta chain was determined in a study of TIL therapy for anti-PD-1-resistant metastatic lung cancer. Looking at the study overall: Most patients had lung adenocarcinoma; several tumors were EGFR-mutant, two ALK-rearranged; half smoked currently or formerly.

Whole-study findings and limits: Treatment-naive, never-smoker and oncogene-addicted patients were overrepresented in this highly selected cohort. Many TIL product clones were absent from baseline tumor, suggesting clonal contraction.

Sequencing used immunoSEQ v3. Libraries were sequenced to around 2 million read pairs (survey) or roughly 5-6.5 million (deep). TCRdb's table, derived via immunoSEQ multiplex PCR, lists solely in-frame clones and lacks some. The sample includes about 100,000 clones, 55% to 75% of them seen just once. In regard to this clone: Its specificity is not known.

V gave up 3 bases and J gave up 0 bases, with 8 bases separating them. This CDR3 has 15 amino acids. The germline V gene has CDR1 KGHDR and CDR2 SFDVKD. The time point was: pre-treatment sample, taken before nivolumab and TIL therapy. Pleural nodules or supraclavicular lymph nodes made up most of the excised metastases sampled. The chain joins TRBV24-1 to TRBJ2-1; perhaps TRBD2 as D (7 bases). The sample consisted of tumor tissue, taken at baseline. This TCR was recovered from a person between 25 and 80 years old with non-small cell lung cancer. CDR3: CATSDGGASYNEQFF. In nucleotides, the CDR3 is TGTGCCACCAGTGATGGGGGGGCCTCCTACAATGAGCAGTTCTTC.